This entry concerns a single TCR beta chain. As processed by the authors: Amplifying reference gene primers gave estimates of nucleated cell counts. The table came from immunoSEQ multiplex PCR; TCRdb's copy has only in-frame clones and leaves some out. V, J and clone size derive from that table, while D and trimming were established from the DNA sequence. In the table there are 15,000 to 20,000 clones, more than 70% of which are singletons. The sample belongs to a study of blood T cell repertoires in COVID-19. Study summary: The cDNA or gDNA used as material had been derived from T cells, B-cell-depleted T cells, or PBMCs.

The clonotype comes from a human donor in a cohort sampled during active COVID-19. Material for sequencing was peripheral blood.

CDR3 in DNA: TGTGCCAGCAGCTTTGGTGTTCGTAAGTGGGAGTCGGAGTCACCCCTCCACTTT. Residues: CASSFGVRKWESESPLHF. The V and J genes are TRBV5-8 and TRBJ1-6; D is ambiguous. Germline CDR1 reads SGHTS; CDR2 reads YDEGEE. V was pared by 2 bases and J by 10 bases, with 25 bases between. There are 18 residues in the CDR3.